Each of the 19 T cell receptor beta chains below was sequenced from the same sample in a study of blood T cells in healthy people across ages. Sample-barcoded 5' priming and a J-beta primer mix drove a second PCR of roughly 7 to 11 cycles. From the 5' RACE reads, TCRdb called clonotypes with MiXCR, one entry per CDR3 protein. The table lists roughly 1,500,000 distinct CDR3 sequences, approximately 40% of them singletons. The material sequenced was blood. Every receptor here comes from a woman under 30 in good health.

This clonotype came up many times. DNA of the CDR3: TGCAGCGTTCGGGCTAGCGGGGGGGCCCTGGATACGCAGTATTTT. Its translation: CSVRASGGALDTQYF. The chain links TRBV29-1 to TRBJ2-3; 12 bases are a match to TRBD2. V lost 5 bases and J lost 6; bases outside the gene matches: 9. The germline V gene has CDR1 SQVTM and CDR2 ANQGSEA. The CDR3 extends over 15 amino acids.

This chain connects TRBV6-1 to TRBJ2-2; a weak D match, TRBD1 (6 bases). The germline V and J ends were trimmed by 8 bases and 1 base, with 14 bases remaining between them. The CDR3 covers 15 residues. Germline V gene lookup returns CDR1 MNHNS and CDR2 SASEGT. DNA of the CDR3: TGTGCCAGCCGGGTTGGGGGCATGAACACCGGGGAGCTGTTTTTT. Its protein is CASRVGGMNTGELFF.

The rearrangement uses TRBV9 and TRBJ1-5; D might be TRBD1 (5 bases). The CDR3 extends over 15 amino acids. Trimming stripped 2 bases from V and 3 bases from J, with 12 bases between. Germline V gene lookup returns CDR1 SGDLS and CDR2 YYNGEE. The CDR3 sequence: CASSVAGDPNQPQHF. The CDR3 DNA sequence: TGTGCCAGCAGCGTGGCGGGGGACCCCAATCAGCCCCAGCATTTT.

The genes are TRBV12-3 or TRBV12-4 and TRBJ1-6, with D maybe TRBD1 (6 bases). The germline V and J ends were trimmed by 1 base and 11 bases, with 12 bases remaining between them. This CDR3 region has 14 residues. The CDR3 spells CASSLGGPSTPLHF. The CDR3 bases are TGTGCCAGCAGTTTAGGGGGGCCCAGTACACCCCTCCACTTT.

The chain is built from TRBV27 and TRBJ2-5; D uncertain. The J call could be wrong; TRBJ2-7 is a better fit for the DNA end. From germline, CDR1 is MNHEY and CDR2 SMNVEV (reference sequence). There are 14 residues in the CDR3. CDR3 DNA: TGTGCCAGCAGTTTCACACACGGGTCCCACGAGCAGTACTTC. Its protein product is CASSFTHGSHEQYF.

This clonotype was observed once. V is TRBV28 and J is TRBJ1-5, with TRBD1 matching 7 bases. The germline CDR1 and CDR2 sequences are MDHEN and SYDVKM. V dropped 6 bases and J dropped 4; count of bases not matched to a gene: 9. The CDR3 length is 15 residues. DNA of the CDR3: TGTGCCAGCAGCATAAGACAGGGCGCAAATCAGCCCCAGCATTTT. This gives the protein CASSIRQGANQPQHF.

Details on this clonotype: One end of the junction does not line up with germline, which may come from a read error. The J gene is TRBJ2-3, the V gene TRBV7-3, with 7 bases aligning to TRBD1. The germline CDR1 and CDR2 sequences are SGHTA and FQGTGA. CDR3 size: 18 residues. The CDR3, as DNA: TGTGCCGGCAGCAAACATTTATCAGGGGGATCGCGGACAGATACGCAGTATTTT. Translation: CAGSKHLSGGSRTDTQYF.

This clonotype was detected a few times. V usage is TRBV7-8 and J usage is TRBJ2-3, with TRBD2 matching 9 bases. J was trimmed by 1 base and V by 3 bases; bases with no gene match: 8. The CDR3 has 17 residues. Germline assignment: CDR1 SGHVS and CDR2 FQNEAQ. In DNA, the CDR3 is TGTGCCAGCAGCTTGGCTATAGCGGGGGCGCGCACAGATACGCAGTATTTT. Encoded protein: CASSLAIAGARTDTQYF.

As for this clonotype: Germline is not matched at one junction end, which may reflect a read error. This rearrangement joins TRBV9 to TRBJ2-3; the match to TRBD2 covers 11 bases. Germline-derived CDR1 and CDR2 are SGDLS and YYNGEE. The CDR3 is 18 amino acids. The CDR3 region has the DNA TGTGCCGGCAGCGTAGCTGGACTAGCGGGCACCGAGGGGGATACGCAGTATTTT. This gives the protein CAGSVAGLAGTEGDTQYF.

This clonotype has just a few counts. This chain joins TRBV12-3 or TRBV12-4 and TRBJ2-3, with D perhaps TRBD2 (6 bases). The CDR3 runs to 16 residues. Trimming removed 5 bases from V and 2 bases from J, with 17 bases in between. The chain's CDR3 is CASSTPRDLYTDTQYF. CDR3 coding DNA: TGTGCCAGCAGTACGCCCCGGGACTTGTACACAGATACGCAGTATTTT.

This chain uses TRBV4-1 with TRBJ2-3, with D maybe TRBD1 (6 bases). The CDR3 contains 14 residues. CDR1 is MGHRA and CDR2 is YSYEKL in the germline V gene. The V end was cut by 4 bases, the J end by 5 bases, with 13 bases between. The CDR3 reads CASSLLGGGDTQYF. CDR3 nucleotides: TGCGCCAGCAGCCTTCTAGGGGGTGGAGATACGCAGTATTTT.

This rearrangement joins TRBV27 to TRBJ2-7, with D perhaps matching TRBD2 (5 bases). Trimming took 0 bases from V and 2 from J, leaving 11 bases between them. Germline CDR1 and CDR2: MNHEY and SMNVEV (reference sequence). The CDR3 extends over 15 amino acids. The chain's CDR3 is CASSLSRGSAYEQYF. DNA for the CDR3: TGTGCCAGCAGTTTATCCCGCGGGTCTGCCTACGAGCAGTACTTC.

This clonotype occurred many times. The gene calls are TRBV20-1 and TRBJ2-1, with D unresolved. The V gene's germline CDR1 is DFQATT and CDR2 SNEGSKA (reference sequence). The CDR3 loop spans 11 amino acids. With 6 bases removed from V and 5 bases from J, the gap between germline ends came to 8 bases. The CDR3 DNA is TGCAGTGCCCGGACCAACAATGAGCAGTTCTTC. Translating gives CSARTNNEQFF.

V is TRBV30 and J is TRBJ1-2; D remains ambiguous. The CDR3 is 12 residues long. Germline V gene sequence: CDR1 GTSNPN, CDR2 SVGIG (reference sequence). V was trimmed by 5 bases and J by 2 bases, leaving 9 bases between them. The CDR3 DNA reads as TGTGCCTGGGGCCGCGACAACTATGGCTACACCTTC. As protein: CAWGRDNYGYTF.

This clonotype was observed a handful of times. CDR3 sequence (DNA): TGCGCCAGCAGTCAACCGAGTTTGGGGACAGGGGGGTCCGACGTCCTGACTTTC. Protein sequence: CASSQPSLGTGGSDVLTF. The chain carries TRBV23-1 and TRBJ2-6; 11 nucleotides match TRBD1. TRBV23-1 is noted as an ORF with a role that remains uncertain. V lost 2 bases to trimming and J lost 11 bases; unmatched junction nucleotides: 14. The CDR3 runs 18 residues.

The V and J genes are TRBV5-1 and TRBJ2-3; unclear D gene. V gave up 1 base and J gave up 1 base, with 7 bases separating them. CDR1 SGHRS and CDR2 YFSETQ come from the germline V gene. This CDR3 is 14 amino acids long. CDR3 loop: CASSLITGTDTQYF. Here the CDR3 DNA reads TGCGCCAGCAGCTTGATAACAGGCACAGATACGCAGTATTTT.

The rearrangement uses TRBV20-1 and TRBJ2-1; possible D gene TRBD1, 6 bases. The germline gives CDR1 DFQATT, CDR2 SNEGSKA (reference sequence). V lost 6 bases, J lost 7 bases, and 22 bases lay in between. CDR3 length equals 15 residues. The CDR3: CSAPPVGANYNEQFF. CDR3 sequence (DNA): TGCAGTGCCCCCCCCGTGGGGGCCAATTATAATGAGCAGTTCTTC.

This clonotype was seen more than once but under ten times. The chain uses TRBV4-1 and TRBJ2-7; TRBD1 matches at 9 bases. V shed 4 bases and J 2 bases; nucleotides not matched to a gene: 6. Germline CDR1 is MGHRA and CDR2 is YSYEKL. CDR3 size: 15 residues. Here the CDR3 reads CASSPTGGPAYEQYF. Here the CDR3 DNA reads TGCGCCAGCAGCCCGACAGGGGGGCCTGCCTACGAGCAGTACTTC.

This clonotype has only one observation. The gene calls are TRBV7-2 and TRBJ2-7; possible D gene TRBD2, 5 bases. Germline V gene sequence: CDR1 SGHTA, CDR2 FQGNSA. V dropped 4 bases and J dropped 7 bases, with 17 bases sitting between them. The CDR3 contains 14 residues. CDR3 amino acids: CASSWTGISDEQYF. The CDR3 DNA follows: TGTGCCAGCAGCTGGACCGGGATTTCGGATGAGCAGTACTTC.